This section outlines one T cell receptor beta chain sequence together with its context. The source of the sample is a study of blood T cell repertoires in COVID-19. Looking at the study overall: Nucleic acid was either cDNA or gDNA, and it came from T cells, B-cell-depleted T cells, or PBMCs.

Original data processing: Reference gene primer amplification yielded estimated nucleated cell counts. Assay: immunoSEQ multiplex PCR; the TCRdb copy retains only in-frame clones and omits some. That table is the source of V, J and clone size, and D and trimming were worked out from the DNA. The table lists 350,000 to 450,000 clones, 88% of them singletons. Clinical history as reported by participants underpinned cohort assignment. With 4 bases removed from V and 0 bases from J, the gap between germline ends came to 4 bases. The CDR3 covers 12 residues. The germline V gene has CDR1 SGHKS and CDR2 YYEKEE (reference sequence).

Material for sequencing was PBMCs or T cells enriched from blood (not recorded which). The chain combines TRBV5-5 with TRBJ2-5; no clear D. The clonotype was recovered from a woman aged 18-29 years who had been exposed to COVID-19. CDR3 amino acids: CASSLYQETQYF. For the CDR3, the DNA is TGTGCCAGCAGCCTCTACCAAGAGACCCAGTACTTC.